A selection of T cell receptor beta chains follows, all from one sample in a study of T cells in Graves' hyperthyroidism and ophthalmopathy. A single record per CDR3 protein comes from TCRdb applying MiXCR to the multiplex PCR reads. Of 500,000 to 700,000 distinct CDR3 sequences in the sample, around 15% are singletons; the top ten hold 18%. Sequenced material: blood. Receptors were obtained from a woman aged 18-29 years with Graves' hyperthyroidism. The CDR3 runs from the conserved cysteine through the conserved F or W. A D gene is named only where the DNA matches it firmly. For some rows the clone size is stated as once, few or many, or as a class when expanded; others skip it.

J gene,clone size,D gene,V gene,CDR3 protein,CDR3 DNA
TRBJ1-4,many,NA,TRBV5-6,CASSLRVGYEKLFF,TGTGCCAGCAGCCTCAGGGTCGGGTATGAAAAACTGTTTTTT
TRBJ1-1,NA,NA,TRBV27,CASSLFIGRDMNTEAFF,TGTGCCAGCAGTTTATTTATCGGTAGAGACATGAACACTGAAGCTTTCTTT
TRBJ2-3,many,NA,TRBV28,CASSFRALWGTSTDTQYF,TGTGCCAGCAGTTTTCGGGCCCTGTGGGGAACTAGCACAGATACGCAGTATTTT
TRBJ2-2,NA,NA,TRBV7-9,CASSLVGNTGGLFF,TGTGCCAGCAGCTTAGTGGGGAACACCGGGGGGCTGTTTTTT
TRBJ2-5,few,NA,TRBV7-9,CASSMDQRKTQYF,TGTGCCAGCAGCATGGACCAACGAAAGACCCAGTACTTC
TRBJ2-3,few,NA,TRBV12-3/TRBV12-4,CAGSFILTDTQYF,TGTGCCGGCAGTTTCATCCTAACAGATACGCAGTATTTT
TRBJ1-1,many,NA,TRBV5-1,CASSFAGPVPEAFF,TGCGCCAGCAGCTTCGCCGGACCTGTCCCTGAAGCTTTCTTT
TRBJ1-2,NA,TRBD1,TRBV11-2,CASSPLTGGGGYGYTF,TGTGCCAGCAGCCCCTTGACAGGGGGCGGAGGCTATGGCTACACCTTC
TRBJ2-5,many,NA,TRBV7-9,CASSFVGPSQETQYF,TGTGCCAGCAGTTTCGTCGGGCCCAGCCAAGAGACCCAGTACTTC
TRBJ1-5,many,TRBD1,TRBV24-1,CATSDVRTGAFNQPQHF,TGTGCCACCAGTGACGTCCGGACAGGGGCGTTCAATCAGCCCCAGCATTTT
TRBJ2-2,NA,NA,TRBV4-3,CASSQEPAHTGELFF,TGCGCCAGCAGCCAAGAGCCAGCCCACACCGGGGAGCTGTTTTTT
TRBJ2-6,NA,TRBD2,TRBV12-3/TRBV12-4,CASRGLAGFSGANVLTF,TGTGCCAGCAGGGGACTAGCGGGATTCTCTGGGGCCAACGTCCTGACTTTC
TRBJ1-3,NA,TRBD1,TRBV5-1,CASSSTGLFSGNTIYF,TGCGCCAGCAGCTCGACAGGGCTATTCTCTGGAAACACCATATATTTT
TRBJ2-7,NA,NA,TRBV4-1,CASSQVGGPTYEQYF,TGCGCCAGCAGCCAAGTGGGGGGCCCCACCTACGAGCAGTACTTC
TRBJ1-1,few,NA,TRBV6-1,CASRGLEMNTEAFF,TGTGCCAGCAGGGGGTTGGAGATGAACACTGAAGCTTTCTTT
TRBJ2-6,few,NA,TRBV28,CASSLEARSGANVLTF,TGTGCCAGCAGTTTGGAGGCCCGCTCTGGGGCCAACGTCCTGACTTTC
TRBJ2-7,many,TRBD1,TRBV2,CASRRTGGVDEQYF,TGTGCCAGCAGACGGACAGGGGGTGTCGACGAGCAGTACTTC
TRBJ2-7,few,NA,TRBV5-1,CASSLDPGSNYEQYF,TGCGCCAGCAGCTTGGATCCGGGATCCAACTACGAGCAGTACTTC
TRBJ2-1,many,NA,TRBV11-2,CASSLATRQNEQFF,TGTGCCAGCAGCTTAGCAACTAGGCAGAATGAGCAGTTCTTC
TRBJ2-3,few,NA,TRBV7-2,CASSLHLTGTGTDTQYF,TGTGCCAGCAGCTTACACCTCACAGGGACGGGCACAGATACGCAGTATTTT
TRBJ1-2,NA,TRBD1,TRBV6-1,CASRSGTGGLNYGYTF,TGTGCCAGCAGGTCCGGGACAGGGGGACTTAACTATGGCTACACCTTC
TRBJ2-5,NA,TRBD1,TRBV6-1,CASSGTGTAQGTQYF,TGTGCCAGCAGTGGGACCGGGACAGCTCAAGGGACCCAGTACTTC
TRBJ2-5,many,NA,TRBV20-1,CSAREGVVELQETQYF,TGCAGTGCTAGAGAGGGAGTTGTTGAACTCCAAGAGACCCAGTACTTC
TRBJ1-1,many,TRBD1,TRBV2,CASRGRTGMNTEAFF,TGTGCCAGCAGGGGAAGGACAGGAATGAACACTGAAGCTTTCTTT
TRBJ2-6,many,NA,TRBV5-1,CASSSTGSGANVLTF,TGCGCCAGCAGCTCAACAGGCTCTGGGGCCAACGTCCTGACTTTC
TRBJ2-2,few,NA,TRBV29-1,CSVEVRDNTGELFF,TGCAGCGTTGAAGTCAGGGACAACACCGGGGAGCTGTTTTTT
TRBJ1-4,many,NA,TRBV28,CASTPSVGTSEKLFF,TGTGCCAGCACCCCCTCGGTGGGGACATCTGAAAAACTGTTTTTT
TRBJ2-2,NA,TRBD1,TRBV19,CASSDRDRITGELFF,TGTGCCAGTAGTGACCGGGACAGGATAACCGGGGAGCTGTTTTTT
TRBJ2-5,many,NA,TRBV6-5,CASSYSSPFSRDEETQYF,TGTGCCAGCAGTTACTCGTCCCCTTTTTCCAGGGATGAAGAGACCCAGTACTTC
TRBJ2-3,NA,TRBD2,TRBV12-3/TRBV12-4,CASSLLTSGGLATQYF,TGTGCCAGCAGTCTCTTGACTAGCGGGGGGCTTGCTACGCAGTATTTT
TRBJ2-7,NA,TRBD2,TRBV4-1,CASSLSPPGLAETYEQYF,TGCGCCAGCAGCCTCAGCCCCCCTGGGCTAGCGGAAACCTACGAGCAGTACTTC
TRBJ2-1,many,TRBD1,TRBV12-3/TRBV12-4,CASSFQTGVGNNEQFF,TGTGCCAGCAGTTTCCAAACAGGGGTCGGGAACAATGAGCAGTTCTTC